A selection of T cell receptor beta chains follows, all from one sample in a study of OX40 agonist ivuxolimab in advanced cancers. Profiled with immunoSEQ multiplex PCR; TCRdb holds only in-frame clones, not every one. The repertoire holds 40,000 to 45,000 clones, with approximately 78% as singletons. This material consisted of CD4+ or CD8+ T cells sorted from blood, taken in a trial of the OX40 agonist ivuxolimab. The source of these receptors is an adult with an advanced solid tumor such as melanoma, head and neck, liver or kidney cancer. Both conserved end residues are part of each CDR3. Fields, in order: D gene, CDR3 length, clone size, V gene, J gene, CDR3 DNA, CDR3 protein. D genes are given only for firm matches. Clone size appears in some rows only: once, few, many, or a class for an expanded clone.

d_call: TRBD2; cdr3_length: 15; clone_size: .; v_call: TRBV7-2; j_call: TRBJ2-1; cdr3_nt: TGTGCCAGCAGCTCTGTAGCGGGATCCTACAATGAGCAGTTCTTC; cdr3_aa: CASSSVAGSYNEQFF
d_call: .; cdr3_length: 15; clone_size: medium-sized; v_call: TRBV5-1; j_call: TRBJ2-1; cdr3_nt: TGCGCCAGCAGCCCCCCCCTAGGGGTGCACAATGAGCAGTTCTTC; cdr3_aa: CASSPPLGVHNEQFF
d_call: TRBD1; cdr3_length: 14; clone_size: medium-sized; v_call: TRBV5-6; j_call: TRBJ1-5; cdr3_nt: TGTGCCAGCAGCTTACAGGGGGCCGGGCAGCCCCAGCATTTT; cdr3_aa: CASSLQGAGQPQHF
d_call: TRBD1; cdr3_length: 15; clone_size: .; v_call: TRBV5-8; j_call: TRBJ1-5; cdr3_nt: TGTGCCAGCAGCTTGGGGAGGACAGGGGATCAGCCCCAGCATTTT; cdr3_aa: CASSLGRTGDQPQHF
d_call: TRBD2; cdr3_length: 18; clone_size: .; v_call: TRBV25-1; j_call: TRBJ2-3; cdr3_nt: TGTGCCAGCAGTGAATGGGCTAGCGGGACCTCTAGCACAGATACGCAGTATTTT; cdr3_aa: CASSEWASGTSSTDTQYF
d_call: .; cdr3_length: 11; clone_size: once; v_call: TRBV20-1; j_call: TRBJ2-3; cdr3_nt: TGCAGTGCTCGAGGGCAAGATACGCAGTATTTT; cdr3_aa: CSARGQDTQYF
d_call: .; cdr3_length: 12; clone_size: .; v_call: TRBV11-3; j_call: TRBJ2-5; cdr3_nt: TGTGCCAGCAGCCCGACGAGTGGAACCCAGTACTTC; cdr3_aa: CASSPTSGTQYF
d_call: .; cdr3_length: 16; clone_size: .; v_call: TRBV5-4; j_call: TRBJ2-3; cdr3_nt: TGTGCCAGCAGCTTGGGTTGGGTAACTAGCACAGATACGCAGTATTTT; cdr3_aa: CASSLGWVTSTDTQYF
d_call: .; cdr3_length: 15; clone_size: .; v_call: TRBV5-1; j_call: TRBJ2-1; cdr3_nt: TGCGCCAGCAGCTTGGCCGAGGCTAGCGTCAATGAGCAGTTCTTC; cdr3_aa: CASSLAEASVNEQFF
d_call: TRBD2; cdr3_length: 14; clone_size: .; v_call: TRBV7-6; j_call: TRBJ2-5; cdr3_nt: TGTGCCAGCAGTATTAACAGCGGGAAAGAGACCCAGTACTTC; cdr3_aa: CASSINSGKETQYF
d_call: .; cdr3_length: 14; clone_size: .; v_call: TRBV27; j_call: TRBJ1-1; cdr3_nt: TGTGCCAGCAGACGACCTGAGAGGAACACTGAAGCTTTCTTT; cdr3_aa: CASRRPERNTEAFF
d_call: .; cdr3_length: 16; clone_size: few; v_call: TRBV9; j_call: TRBJ2-3; cdr3_nt: TGTGCCAGCAGCGCCCGGGACGCTACAAATACAGATACGCAGTATTTT; cdr3_aa: CASSARDATNTDTQYF
d_call: TRBD2; cdr3_length: 15; clone_size: .; v_call: TRBV7-2; j_call: TRBJ2-3; cdr3_nt: TGTGCCAGCAGCTTAGCGGGAGGGAGCACAGATACGCAGTATTTT; cdr3_aa: CASSLAGGSTDTQYF
d_call: TRBD1; cdr3_length: 13; clone_size: few; v_call: TRBV2; j_call: TRBJ2-7; cdr3_nt: TGTGCCAGCGCCACAACAGGGGTCAACGAGCAGTACTTC; cdr3_aa: CASATTGVNEQYF
d_call: .; cdr3_length: 13; clone_size: few; v_call: TRBV27; j_call: TRBJ1-5; cdr3_nt: TGTGCCAGCAGTGTGGCAGGGTATCAGCCCCAGCATTTT; cdr3_aa: CASSVAGYQPQHF
d_call: .; cdr3_length: 12; clone_size: .; v_call: TRBV18; j_call: TRBJ1-2; cdr3_nt: TGTGCCAGCTCACCCCGGGACAATCTGTACACCTTC; cdr3_aa: CASSPRDNLYTF
d_call: TRBD2; cdr3_length: 15; clone_size: .; v_call: TRBV11-3; j_call: TRBJ2-2; cdr3_nt: TGTGCCAGCAGCTTACTAGCGGGAGGTGCCGGGGAGCTGTTTTTT; cdr3_aa: CASSLLAGGAGELFF
d_call: .; cdr3_length: 17; clone_size: .; v_call: TRBV10-3; j_call: TRBJ2-2; cdr3_nt: TGTGCCATCAGAGCCGGGCGTACGGGAGCGAACACCGGGGAGCTGTTTTTT; cdr3_aa: CAIRAGRTGANTGELFF
d_call: .; cdr3_length: 12; clone_size: .; v_call: TRBV9; j_call: TRBJ2-3; cdr3_nt: TGTGCCAGCAGCGACCCCCGTGGTACGCAGTATTTT; cdr3_aa: CASSDPRGTQYF